The present T cell receptor beta chain was sequenced within a study of blood T cell repertoires in COVID-19. Across the whole study: Sites in the United States, Italy and Spain provided acute and convalescent COVID-19 samples.

The germline CDR1 and CDR2 sequences are SGDLS and YYNGEE. The CDR3 is made up of 15 amino acids. V lost 4 bases to trimming and J lost 5 bases, with 17 bases between them. The method was immunoSEQ multiplex PCR; TCRdb's version includes in-frame clones alone and lacks a portion of them. This sample has 200,000 to 250,000 clones, with around 80% found just once. The chain has TRBV9 and TRBJ2-3; perhaps TRBD2 as D (5 bases). The source of this sequence is a woman older than 75 with COVID-19, enrolled during active disease. The sample taken for sequencing was peripheral blood. The DNA of the CDR3 is TGTGCCAGCAGCCGAGCCAACGGGGTCGGAGATACGCAGTATTTT. This gives the protein CASSRANGVGDTQYF.